The clone carrying this TCR beta chain was counted between two and nine times. The data stem from a study of blood T cell repertoires in COVID-19. Study-wide context: Collection of acute and convalescent COVID-19 samples took place in the United States, Italy and Spain. Sources were T cells, B-cell-depleted T cells, or PBMCs; the material itself was cDNA or gDNA.

This CDR3 has 14 residues. Germline values: CDR1 SGHTA, CDR2 FQGNSA. V was cut by 3 bases and J by 1 base, with 8 bases left in between. In the original analysis: By means of reference gene primer amplification, nucleated cell counts were estimated. The assay was immunoSEQ multiplex PCR, and TCRdb's table has in-frame clones only and misses some. That table gives V, J and clone size, and the DNA gave D and trimming. The data hold 65,000 to 90,000 clones, with around 87% observed a single time. V and J are TRBV7-2 and TRBJ2-3; tentative D call: TRBD2 (6 bases). The clonotype comes from a young woman with acute or convalescent COVID-19. Sequences were obtained from peripheral blood. The CDR3 is CASSLEGRTDTQYF. In DNA, the CDR3 is TGTGCCAGCAGCTTGGAGGGGCGCACAGATACGCAGTATTTT. Filled out from reference TRBV7-2 and TRBJ2-3, the complete variable domain reads GAGVSQSPSNKVTEKGKDVELRCDPISGHTALYWYRQSLGQGLEFLIYFQGNSAPDKSGLPSDRFSAERTGGSVSTLTIQRTQQEDSAVYLCASSLEGRTDTQYFGPGTRLTVL.